These T cell receptor beta chains were read from a single sample in a study of human T cells and chemical hapten exposure. TCRdb re-derived calls from the RACE reads in MiXCR, one entry per CDR3 protein. Seen here are about 110,000 distinct CDR3 sequences, about a tenth observed once, and the top ten hold around 3%. The sequences come from whole blood, collected in connection with sensitization to the hapten diphenylcyclopropenone (DPC). These receptors originate from a woman in her thirties or forties with alopecia areata. Some clones in this sample may be carry-over from other donors' samples. CDR3s include the opening cysteine and the closing phenylalanine or tryptophan. D genes are given only for firm matches. Where a row states a size, it is once, few, many or the class of an expanded clone; other rows omit it.

len: 13; abundance: many; j_gene: TRBJ1-5; v_gene: TRBV27; d_gene: NA; CDR3nt: TGTGCCAGCTCACGGGCCCTCAATCAGCCCCAGCATTTT; CDR3aa: CASSRALNQPQHF
len: 17; abundance: few; j_gene: TRBJ2-7; v_gene: TRBV5-8; d_gene: NA; CDR3nt: TGTGCCAGCAGATCCCTCCTGGACCACCCGTTAACCTACGAGCAGTACTTC; CDR3aa: CASRSLLDHPLTYEQYF
len: 17; abundance: NA; j_gene: TRBJ2-6; v_gene: TRBV7-9; d_gene: TRBD1; CDR3nt: TGTGCCAGCAGCTTAATGACAGGGGAGTCGGGGGCCAACGTCCTGACTTTC; CDR3aa: CASSLMTGESGANVLTF
len: 15; abundance: many; j_gene: TRBJ1-5; v_gene: TRBV7-8; d_gene: NA; CDR3nt: TGTGCCAGCAGCTCGCTTGGAGGGGGTAATCAGCCCCAGCATTTT; CDR3aa: CASSSLGGGNQPQHF
len: 15; abundance: NA; j_gene: TRBJ2-7; v_gene: TRBV9; d_gene: NA; CDR3nt: TGTGCCAGCAGCGTAGCGGACCGGGAGACCCACGAGCAGTACTTC; CDR3aa: CASSVADRETHEQYF
len: 13; abundance: many; j_gene: TRBJ1-1; v_gene: TRBV18; d_gene: NA; CDR3nt: TGTGCCAGCTCACTCTGGGTCAACACTGAAGCTTTCTTT; CDR3aa: CASSLWVNTEAFF
len: 13; abundance: NA; j_gene: TRBJ2-7; v_gene: TRBV27; d_gene: NA; CDR3nt: TGTGCCAGCAGTGTCCGGGAAGCCTACGAGCAGTACTTC; CDR3aa: CASSVREAYEQYF
len: 16; abundance: few; j_gene: TRBJ1-4; v_gene: TRBV7-8; d_gene: NA; CDR3nt: TGTGCCAGCAGCCTAAGGGCTGACAGGAATAGTGAAAAACTGTTTTTT; CDR3aa: CASSLRADRNSEKLFF
len: 16; abundance: few; j_gene: TRBJ2-2; v_gene: TRBV12-3/TRBV12-4; d_gene: TRBD2; CDR3nt: TGTGCCAGCAGTTTACTAGCGGGGGCCCAAACCGGGGAGCTGTTTTTT; CDR3aa: CASSLLAGAQTGELFF
len: 15; abundance: few; j_gene: TRBJ2-1; v_gene: TRBV7-2; d_gene: NA; CDR3nt: TGTGCCAGCAGCCGGTCCGCGGGACAGTACAATGAGCAGTTCTTC; CDR3aa: CASSRSAGQYNEQFF
len: 17; abundance: NA; j_gene: TRBJ2-3; v_gene: TRBV4-3; d_gene: TRBD2; CDR3nt: TGCGCCAGCAGCCAGGTATCGTCGACTAGCGGCACAGATACGCAGTATTTT; CDR3aa: CASSQVSSTSGTDTQYF
len: 18; abundance: NA; j_gene: TRBJ1-1; v_gene: TRBV7-2; d_gene: TRBD1; CDR3nt: TGTGCCAGCAGCTCCGCTAGGACAGGGTTCGTCATGAACACTGAAGCTTTCTTT; CDR3aa: CASSSARTGFVMNTEAFF
len: 14; abundance: many; j_gene: TRBJ1-6; v_gene: TRBV28; d_gene: NA; CDR3nt: TGTGCCAGCCGAACGGGGGAGGAGAGTTCACCCCTCCACTTT; CDR3aa: CASRTGEESSPLHF
len: 17; abundance: NA; j_gene: TRBJ2-3; v_gene: TRBV4-3; d_gene: TRBD2; CDR3nt: TGCGCCAGCAGCCAAGAATTTAGGGCGGGGGGGCAAAATACGCAGTATTTT; CDR3aa: CASSQEFRAGGQNTQYF
len: 16; abundance: many; j_gene: TRBJ1-6; v_gene: TRBV6-2/TRBV6-3; d_gene: TRBD1; CDR3nt: TGTGCCAGCAGCCGGACAGGGGGCTCCTATAATTCACCCCTCCACTTT; CDR3aa: CASSRTGGSYNSPLHF